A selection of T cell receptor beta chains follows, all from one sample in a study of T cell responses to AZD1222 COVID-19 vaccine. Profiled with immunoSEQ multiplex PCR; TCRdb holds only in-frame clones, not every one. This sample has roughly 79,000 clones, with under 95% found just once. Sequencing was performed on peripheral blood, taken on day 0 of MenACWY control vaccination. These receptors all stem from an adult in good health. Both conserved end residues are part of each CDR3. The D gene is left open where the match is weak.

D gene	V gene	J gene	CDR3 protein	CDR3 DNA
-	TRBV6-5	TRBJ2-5	CASTLVLKETQYF	TGTGCCAGTACCCTAGTTCTGAAAGAGACCCAGTACTTC
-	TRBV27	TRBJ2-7	CASSFWGTNEQYF	TGTGCCAGCAGTTTCTGGGGTACGAACGAGCAGTACTTC
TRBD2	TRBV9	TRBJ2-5	CASSPGTSGNQETQYF	TGTGCCAGCAGCCCAGGGACTAGCGGGAATCAAGAGACCCAGTACTTC
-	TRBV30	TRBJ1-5	CAWSDTGRGAQHF	TGTGCCTGGAGCGATACAGGGAGAGGAGCCCAGCATTTT
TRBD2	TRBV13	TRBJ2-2	CASSLAGRVTGELFF	TGTGCCAGCAGCTTAGCCGGGAGGGTCACCGGGGAGCTGTTTTTT
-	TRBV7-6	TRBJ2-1	CASSSLRGEQFF	TGTGCCAGCAGCTCCCTTCGAGGTGAGCAGTTCTTC
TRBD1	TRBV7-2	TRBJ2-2	CASSLGTGEAGELFF	TGTGCCAGCAGCTTAGGGACAGGGGAGGCCGGGGAGCTGTTTTTT
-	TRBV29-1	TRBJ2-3	CSVESGPTQYF	TGCAGCGTTGAGTCGGGCCCCACGCAGTATTTT
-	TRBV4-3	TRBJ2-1	CASSQGAGRERTYNEQFF	TGCGCCAGCAGCCAAGGGGCGGGACGGGAGCGAACCTACAATGAGCAGTTCTTC
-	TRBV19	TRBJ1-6	CASSIGNSPLHF	TGTGCCAGTAGTATTGGTAATTCACCCCTCCACTTT
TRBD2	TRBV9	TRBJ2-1	CASSVAREWGEQFF	TGTGCCAGCAGCGTAGCGCGGGAGTGGGGTGAGCAGTTCTTC
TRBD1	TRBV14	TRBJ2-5	CASRRTGTETQYF	TGTGCCAGCAGGAGGACAGGGACGGAGACCCAGTACTTC
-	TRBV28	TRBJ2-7	CASSSFGSNPPYEQYF	TGTGCCAGCAGCAGTTTCGGTTCGAATCCTCCCTACGAGCAGTACTTC
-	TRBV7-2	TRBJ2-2	CASSLDLQGGVAGELFF	TGTGCCAGCAGCTTAGATTTACAGGGAGGGGTAGCCGGGGAGCTGTTTTTT
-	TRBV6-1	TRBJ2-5	CASSDRGGETQYF	TGTGCCAGCAGTGACAGGGGTGGGGAGACCCAGTACTTC
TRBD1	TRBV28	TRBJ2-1	CASSLGGQGFRDEQFF	TGTGCCAGCAGTTTAGGGGGACAGGGTTTTAGGGATGAGCAGTTCTTC
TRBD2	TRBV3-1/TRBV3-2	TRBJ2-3	CASSQDEDQGLAGISTDTQYF	TGTGCCAGCAGCCAAGATGAGGACCAAGGACTAGCGGGCATTAGCACAGATACGCAGTATTTT
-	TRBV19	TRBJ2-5	CASSRGSQETQYF	TGTGCCAGTAGTAGGGGGTCCCAAGAGACCCAGTACTTC
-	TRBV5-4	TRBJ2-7	CASSETARGEQYF	TGTGCCAGCAGCGAAACAGCTCGAGGGGAGCAGTACTTC
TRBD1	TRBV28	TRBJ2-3	CASSHPKWATGATDTQYF	TGTGCCAGCAGCCACCCAAAATGGGCGACAGGGGCCACAGATACGCAGTATTTT